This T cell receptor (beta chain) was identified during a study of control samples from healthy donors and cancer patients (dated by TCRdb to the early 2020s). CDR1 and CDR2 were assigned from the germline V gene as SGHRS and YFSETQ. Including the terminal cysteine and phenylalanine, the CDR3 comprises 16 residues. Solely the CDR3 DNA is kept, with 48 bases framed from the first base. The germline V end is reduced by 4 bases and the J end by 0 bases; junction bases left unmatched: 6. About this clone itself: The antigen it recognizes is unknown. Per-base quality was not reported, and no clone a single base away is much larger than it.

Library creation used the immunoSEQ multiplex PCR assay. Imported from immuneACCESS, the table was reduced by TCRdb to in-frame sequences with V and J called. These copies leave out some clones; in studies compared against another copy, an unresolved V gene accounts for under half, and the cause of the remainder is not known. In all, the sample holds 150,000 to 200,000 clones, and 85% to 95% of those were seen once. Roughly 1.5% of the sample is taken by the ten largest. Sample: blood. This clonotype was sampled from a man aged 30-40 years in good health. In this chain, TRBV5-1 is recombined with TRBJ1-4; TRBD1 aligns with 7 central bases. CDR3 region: CASSPGQFATNEKLFF. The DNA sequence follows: TGCGCCAGCAGCCCGGGACAGTTTGCAACTAATGAAAAACTGTTTTTT.